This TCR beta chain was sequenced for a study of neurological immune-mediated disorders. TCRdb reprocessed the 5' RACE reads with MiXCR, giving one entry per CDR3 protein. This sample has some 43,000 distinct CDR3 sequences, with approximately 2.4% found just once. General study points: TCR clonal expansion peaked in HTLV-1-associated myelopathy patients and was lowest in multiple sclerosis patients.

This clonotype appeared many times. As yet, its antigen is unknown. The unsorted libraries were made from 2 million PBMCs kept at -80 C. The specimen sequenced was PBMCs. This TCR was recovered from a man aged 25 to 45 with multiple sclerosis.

The CDR3 coding sequence is TGTGCCAGCAGCTTGCGGGACATCGGTGGCTACACCTTC. It is translated as CASSLRDIGGYTF. The chain links TRBV5-5 to TRBJ1-2; tentatively, D is TRBD1 (6 bases). The V and J ends lost 1 base and 7 bases respectively, with 11 bases between them. This CDR3 contains 13 residues. Germline loops: CDR1 SGHKS, CDR2 YYEKEE (reference sequence).